A single sample gave rise to the 16 T cell receptor beta chains below, sequenced in a study of blood T cell repertoires in COVID-19 (dated by TCRdb to the early 2020s). Receptors were amplified or captured by the immunoSEQ multiplex PCR assay. This immuneACCESS table, as held by TCRdb, lists in-frame sequences with V and J called but not all clones. Of the missing ones, under half trace to an unresolved V gene in checked studies; the others have no known cause. The sample table shows 110,000 to 150,000 clones, and 85% to 90% are seen once. The ten largest make up roughly 2.9% of the sample. The specimen sequenced was peripheral blood. The receptor source for this set is a man between 60 and 75 years old with active or convalescent COVID-19.

The CDR3 DNA reads as TGTGCCAGCTCACCAGGGACTCTCAATTCACCCCTCCACTTT. Translated: CASSPGTLNSPLHF. The V and J genes are TRBV18 and TRBJ1-6, with a tentative D call TRBD1 (5 bases). V lost 2 bases and J lost 7, with 9 bases in between. The CDR3 has 14 amino acids. The germline V gene has CDR1 KGHSH and CDR2 LQKENI.

This chain connects TRBV6-2 or TRBV6-3 to TRBJ1-1; 9 bases agree with TRBD1. The CDR3 is 17 amino acids. CDR1 and CDR2 (germline): MNHEY, SVGEGT. The V gene end was trimmed by 4 bases and the J gene end by 0 bases; junction bases not matched to a gene: 9. CDR3 protein: CASSSDRGRSLNTEAFF. CDR3 coding DNA: TGTGCCAGCAGTTCGGACAGGGGACGGAGTTTGAACACTGAAGCTTTCTTT.

This clone was detected once. This chain connects TRBV28 to TRBJ1-1; no definite D call. The CDR3 covers 13 residues. With 1 base removed from V and 7 bases from J, the gap between germline ends came to 10 bases. The germline V gene encodes CDR1 MDHEN and CDR2 SYDVKM. Here the CDR3 reads CASSLSQNLEAFF. The CDR3 DNA reads TGTGCCAGCAGTTTATCACAGAACCTTGAAGCTTTCTTT.

V is TRBV27 and J is TRBJ2-5, with 8 bases identical to TRBD1. This CDR3 spans 16 amino acids. Germline V CDR1 and CDR2: MNHEY, SMNVEV (reference sequence). J was trimmed by 4 bases and V by 0 bases; bases with no gene match: 7. The CDR3 DNA reads as TGTGCCAGCAGTTTATCTGCAGGGGGCGCGTTAGAGACCCAGTACTTC. It specifies CASSLSAGGALETQYF.

This chain joins TRBV9 and TRBJ2-3, with D perhaps matching TRBD1 (5 bases). In germline, CDR1 is SGDLS, CDR2 YYNGEE. The CDR3 is 14 amino acids. V lost 0 bases and J lost 6, with 11 bases in between. CDR3 sequence (DNA): TGTGCCAGCAGCGTAGAGGACACGCGGGATACGCAGTATTTT. Its protein product is CASSVEDTRDTQYF.

This clone was detected a few times. The chain joins TRBV6-1 to TRBJ2-7; TRBD1 matches at 7 bases. The germline V gene encodes CDR1 MNHNS and CDR2 SASEGT. J was trimmed by 4 bases and V by 0 bases; bases with no gene match: 6. The CDR3 sequence is 15 residues long. The CDR3 DNA reads TGTGCCAGCAGTGAAGCAGGGGGCGCAGTTTACGAGCAGTACTTC. It codes for CASSEAGGAVYEQYF.

The J gene is TRBJ2-2, the V gene TRBV10-3; D uncertain. V lost 2 bases and J lost 8, with 3 bases in between. Germline CDR1 reads ENHRY; CDR2 reads SYGVKD. The CDR3 spans 11 residues. Here the CDR3 DNA reads TGTGCCATCAGTGAGACTGGGGAGCTGTTTTTT. Translation: CAISETGELFF.

This sequence joins TRBV4-3 and TRBJ1-4, with 7 bases that match TRBD1. J was trimmed by 7 bases and V by 4 bases; bases with no gene match: 9. Germline V CDR1 and CDR2: LGHNA, YSLEER. This CDR3 has 15 amino acids. The CDR3 here is CASSPSTGVGEKLFF. The CDR3, as DNA: TGCGCCAGCAGCCCGAGCACAGGGGTTGGTGAAAAACTGTTTTTT.

The chain uses TRBV19 and TRBJ2-3; D uncertain. Germline CDR1 LNHDA, CDR2 SQIVND (reference sequence). This CDR3 is 13 amino acids long. The ends were cut back, 6 bases at V and 6 bases at J, with 13 bases in the middle. CDR3 protein: CASRVSGPDTQYF. Here the CDR3 DNA reads TGTGCCAGTAGAGTATCTGGGCCGGATACGCAGTATTTT.

This sequence joins TRBV18 and TRBJ1-5, with D maybe TRBD1 (5 bases). Between the trimmed V and J ends, which lost 6 bases and 5 bases, there was a span of 11 bases. This CDR3 is 13 amino acids long. Germline V gives CDR1 KGHSH, CDR2 LQKENI. The DNA for the CDR3 is TGTGCCAGCTCTTTGGGGGGGGATCAGCCCCAGCATTTT. It codes for CASSLGGDQPQHF.

The J gene is TRBJ1-1, the V gene TRBV30; no definite D call. The CDR3 covers 14 residues. V lost 7 bases to trimming and J lost 4 bases, with 19 bases between them. Germline V gene lookup returns CDR1 GTSNPN and CDR2 SVGIG (reference sequence). CDR3 residues: CASEDQGPGTEAFF. In DNA, the CDR3 is TGTGCCTCGGAGGATCAAGGGCCGGGCACTGAAGCTTTCTTT.

This chain connects TRBV5-1 to TRBJ1-1, with D perhaps TRBD1 (5 bases). V gave up 0 bases and J gave up 3 bases, with 21 bases separating them. The CDR3 totals 18 residues. The germline V gene encodes CDR1 SGHRS and CDR2 YFSETQ. CDR3 in amino acids: CASSLEVVGGTTDTEAFF. The CDR3 nucleotides are TGCGCCAGCAGCTTGGAGGTAGTCGGGGGAACTACGGACACTGAAGCTTTCTTT.

This clone came up once. V is TRBV6-5 and J is TRBJ1-2, with 7 bases fitting TRBD1. With 7 bases clipped from V and 4 bases from J, the junction kept 12 bases outside the gene matches. The CDR3 consists of 15 residues. Germline CDR1 and CDR2: MNHEY and SVGAGI. The CDR3 region has the DNA TGTGCCAGCATGGGGACAGCCGAAGGGGTCTATGGCTACACCTTC. It yields the protein CASMGTAEGVYGYTF.

This rearrangement joins TRBV10-1 to TRBJ2-7; possible D gene TRBD1, 5 bases. V gave up 9 bases and J gave up 6 bases, with 24 bases separating them. Per the germline V gene, CDR1 is WNHNN and CDR2 is SYGVQD (reference sequence). The CDR3 has 15 amino acids. In DNA, the CDR3 is TGCGCCAGGACAGTACATGGCGGTACACTCGGCGAGCAGTACTTC. As protein: CARTVHGGTLGEQYF.

The rearrangement uses TRBV11-2 and TRBJ2-3, with 13 bases fitting TRBD2. The ends lost 0 bases at V and 4 bases at J; junction bases unmatched: 7. The CDR3 runs 18 residues. Germline CDR1 is SGHAT and CDR2 is FQNNGV. CDR3 nucleotides: TGTGCCAGCAGCTTAGATCAACTAGCGGGAGGGCCTCCAGATACGCAGTATTTT. Its translation: CASSLDQLAGGPPDTQYF.

The chain links TRBV28 to TRBJ2-3; TRBD1 matches 7 bases. Looked up from germline, CDR1 is MDHEN and CDR2 is SYDVKM. V lost 6 bases to trimming and J lost 0 bases; unmatched junction nucleotides: 0. The CDR3 runs to 13 residues. The CDR3 DNA reads TGTGCCAGCAGGACAGGGAGCACAGATACGCAGTATTTT. Its protein is CASRTGSTDTQYF.